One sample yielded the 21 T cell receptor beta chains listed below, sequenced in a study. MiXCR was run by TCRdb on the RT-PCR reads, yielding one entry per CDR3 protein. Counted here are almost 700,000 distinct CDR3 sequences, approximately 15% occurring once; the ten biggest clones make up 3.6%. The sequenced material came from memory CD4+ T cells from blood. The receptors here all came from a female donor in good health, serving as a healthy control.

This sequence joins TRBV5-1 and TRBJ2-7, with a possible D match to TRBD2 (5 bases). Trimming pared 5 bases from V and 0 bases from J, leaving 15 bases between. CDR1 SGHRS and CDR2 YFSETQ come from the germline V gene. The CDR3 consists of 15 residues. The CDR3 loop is CASRLGLPSSYEQYF. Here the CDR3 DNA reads TGCGCCAGCAGACTCGGACTCCCGAGCTCCTACGAGCAGTACTTC.

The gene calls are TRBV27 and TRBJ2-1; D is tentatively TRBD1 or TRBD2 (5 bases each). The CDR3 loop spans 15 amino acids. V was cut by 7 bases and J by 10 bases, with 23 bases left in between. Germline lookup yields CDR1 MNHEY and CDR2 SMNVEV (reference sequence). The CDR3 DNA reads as TGTGCCAGCATTTCCTCCTCGAGGGGCATGCGCGAGCAGTTCTTC. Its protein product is CASISSSRGMREQFF.

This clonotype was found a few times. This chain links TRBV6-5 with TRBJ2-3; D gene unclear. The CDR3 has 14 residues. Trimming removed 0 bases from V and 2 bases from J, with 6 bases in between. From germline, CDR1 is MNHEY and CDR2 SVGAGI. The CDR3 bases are TGTGCCAGCAGTTACTCACGGGCCACAGATACGCAGTATTTT. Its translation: CASSYSRATDTQYF.

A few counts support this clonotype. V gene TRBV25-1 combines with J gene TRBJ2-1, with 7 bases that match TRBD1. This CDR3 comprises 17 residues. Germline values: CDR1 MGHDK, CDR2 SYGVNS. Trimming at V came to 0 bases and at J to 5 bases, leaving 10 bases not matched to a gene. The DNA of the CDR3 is TGTGCCAGCAGTGAATATTGGGGGAGTGGGACAGACAATGAGCAGTTCTTC. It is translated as CASSEYWGSGTDNEQFF. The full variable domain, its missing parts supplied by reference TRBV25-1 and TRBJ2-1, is EADIYQTPRYLVIGTGKKITLECSQTMGHDKMYWYQQDPGMELHLIHYSYGVNSTEKGDLSSESTVSRIRTEHFPLTLESARPSHTSQYLCASSEYWGSGTDNEQFFGPGTRLTVL.

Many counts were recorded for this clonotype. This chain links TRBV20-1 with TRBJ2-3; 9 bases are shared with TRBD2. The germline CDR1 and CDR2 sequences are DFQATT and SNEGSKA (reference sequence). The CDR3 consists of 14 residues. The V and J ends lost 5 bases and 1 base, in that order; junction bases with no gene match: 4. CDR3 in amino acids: CSAGKREGTDTQYF. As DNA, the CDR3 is TGCAGTGCTGGGAAGCGGGAGGGCACAGATACGCAGTATTTT.

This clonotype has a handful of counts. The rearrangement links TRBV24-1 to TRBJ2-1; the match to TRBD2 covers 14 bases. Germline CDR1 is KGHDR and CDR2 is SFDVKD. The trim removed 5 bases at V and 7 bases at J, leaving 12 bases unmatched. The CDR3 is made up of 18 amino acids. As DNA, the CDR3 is TGTGCCACCAGTGCGACGGGACTAGCGGGAGCGTCGTGGAATGAGCAGTTCTTC. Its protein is CATSATGLAGASWNEQFF.

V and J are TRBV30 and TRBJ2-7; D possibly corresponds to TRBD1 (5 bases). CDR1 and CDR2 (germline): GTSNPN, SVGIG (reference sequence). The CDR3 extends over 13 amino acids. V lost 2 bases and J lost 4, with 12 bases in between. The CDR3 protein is CAWSNGQTYEQYF. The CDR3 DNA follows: TGTGCCTGGAGTAATGGACAAACTTACGAGCAGTACTTC. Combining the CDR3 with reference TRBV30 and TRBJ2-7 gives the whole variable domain SQTIHQWPATLVQPVGSPLSLECTVEGTSNPNLYWYRQAAGRGLQLLFYSVGIGQISSEVPQNLSASRPQDRQFILSSKKLLLSDSGFYLCAWSNGQTYEQYFGPGTRLTVT.

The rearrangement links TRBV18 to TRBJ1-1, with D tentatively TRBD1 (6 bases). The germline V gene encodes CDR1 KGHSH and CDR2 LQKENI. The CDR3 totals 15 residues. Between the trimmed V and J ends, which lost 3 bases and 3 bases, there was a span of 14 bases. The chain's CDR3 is CASSPTGKVDTEAFF. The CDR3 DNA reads TGTGCCAGCTCACCCACAGGGAAAGTCGACACTGAAGCTTTCTTT.

The CDR3 loop is CASSEGRYGELFF. CDR3 in DNA: TGTGCCAGCAGCGAAGGACGTTACGGGGAGCTGTTTTTT. The chain has TRBV3-1 and TRBJ2-2; D gene unclear. Germline lookup yields CDR1 LGHDT and CDR2 YNNKEL (reference sequence). V lost 5 bases and J lost 7, with 11 bases in between. The CDR3 extends over 13 amino acids.

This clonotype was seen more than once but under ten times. The CDR3 reads CASSSQSGNTIYF. The CDR3, as DNA: TGTGCCAGCAGCTCCCAAAGTGGAAACACCATATATTTT. The J gene is TRBJ1-3, the V gene TRBV7-3; D is ambiguous. Germline CDR1 reads SGHTA; CDR2 reads FQGTGA. V was clipped by 4 bases and J by 3 bases, with 7 bases between them. The CDR3 is 13 amino acids.

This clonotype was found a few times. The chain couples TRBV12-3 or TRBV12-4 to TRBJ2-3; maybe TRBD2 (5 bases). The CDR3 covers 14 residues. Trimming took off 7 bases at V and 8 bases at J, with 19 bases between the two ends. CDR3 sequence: CASTFGYLAGTQYF. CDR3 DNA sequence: TGTGCCAGCACCTTCGGATACCTAGCTGGTACGCAGTATTTT.

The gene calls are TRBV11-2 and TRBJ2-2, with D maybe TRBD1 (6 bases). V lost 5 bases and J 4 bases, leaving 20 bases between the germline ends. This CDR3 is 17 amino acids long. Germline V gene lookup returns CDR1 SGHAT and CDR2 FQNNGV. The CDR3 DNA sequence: TGTGCCAGCAGCCCGAGACTTGACAGGATTCTCACCGGGGAGCTGTTTTTT. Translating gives CASSPRLDRILTGELFF.

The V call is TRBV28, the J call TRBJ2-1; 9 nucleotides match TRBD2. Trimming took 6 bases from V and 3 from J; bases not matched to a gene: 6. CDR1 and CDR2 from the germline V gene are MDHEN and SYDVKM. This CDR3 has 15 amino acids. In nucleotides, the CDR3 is TGTGCCAGCAGGGGATCTAGCGGGAACTACAATGAGCAGTTCTTC. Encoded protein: CASRGSSGNYNEQFF.

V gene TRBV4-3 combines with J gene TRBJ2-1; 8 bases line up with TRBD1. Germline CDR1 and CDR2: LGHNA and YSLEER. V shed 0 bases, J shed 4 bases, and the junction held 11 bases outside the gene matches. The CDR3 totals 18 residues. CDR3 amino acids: CASSQDNVEQGAYNEQFF. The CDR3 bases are TGCGCCAGCAGCCAAGATAATGTCGAGCAGGGGGCTTACAATGAGCAGTTCTTC.

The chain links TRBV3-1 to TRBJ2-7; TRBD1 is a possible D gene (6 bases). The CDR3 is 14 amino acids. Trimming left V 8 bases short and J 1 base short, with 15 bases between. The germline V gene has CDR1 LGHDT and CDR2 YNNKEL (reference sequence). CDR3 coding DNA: TGTGCCAGCTCCCCAAACACAGGGTCCTACGAGCAGTACTTC. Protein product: CASSPNTGSYEQYF.

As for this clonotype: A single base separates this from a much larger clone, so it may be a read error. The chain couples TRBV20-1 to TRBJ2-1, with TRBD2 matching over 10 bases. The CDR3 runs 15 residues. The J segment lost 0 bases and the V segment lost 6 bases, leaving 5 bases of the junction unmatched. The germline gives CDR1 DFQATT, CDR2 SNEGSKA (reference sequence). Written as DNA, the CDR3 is TGCAGTGCCCCACCTAGCGGGAGCTCCTACAATGAGCAGTTCTTC. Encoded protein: CSAPPSGSSYNEQFF.

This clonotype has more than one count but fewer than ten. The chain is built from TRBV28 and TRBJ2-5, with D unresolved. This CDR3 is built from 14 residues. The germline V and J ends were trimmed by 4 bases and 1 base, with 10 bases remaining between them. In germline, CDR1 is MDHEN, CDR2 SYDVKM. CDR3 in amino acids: CASSYVATQETQYF. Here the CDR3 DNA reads TGTGCCAGCAGTTACGTGGCTACCCAAGAGACCCAGTACTTC.

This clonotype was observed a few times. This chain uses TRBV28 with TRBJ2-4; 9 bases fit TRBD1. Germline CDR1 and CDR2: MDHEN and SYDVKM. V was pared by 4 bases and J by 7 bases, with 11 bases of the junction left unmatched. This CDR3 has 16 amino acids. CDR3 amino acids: CASSSAPTGGLNIQYF. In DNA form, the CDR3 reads TGTGCCAGCAGTTCCGCCCCGACAGGGGGGTTGAACATTCAGTACTTC.

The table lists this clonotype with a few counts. CDR3 nucleotides: TGCGCCAGCAGTCAGCATCCGAACACCGGGGAGCTGTTTTTT. The encoded protein is CASSQHPNTGELFF. The chain has TRBV5-1 and TRBJ2-2, with D unresolved. CDR3 length: 14 amino acids. Germline V gene sequence: CDR1 SGHRS, CDR2 YFSETQ. Trimming took off 5 bases at V and 0 bases at J, with 8 bases between the two ends.

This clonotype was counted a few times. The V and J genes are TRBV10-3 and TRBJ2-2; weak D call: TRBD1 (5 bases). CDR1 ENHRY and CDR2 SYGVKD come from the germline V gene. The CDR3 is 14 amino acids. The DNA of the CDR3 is TGTGGGTCGGGTACCCAGGGTCTGGCCGGGGAGCTGTTTTTT. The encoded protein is CGSGTQGLAGELFF.

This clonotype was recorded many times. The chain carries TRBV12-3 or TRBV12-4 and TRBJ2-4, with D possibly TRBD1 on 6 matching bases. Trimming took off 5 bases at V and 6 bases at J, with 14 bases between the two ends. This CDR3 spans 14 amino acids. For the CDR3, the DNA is TGTGCCAGCAGTCCTCGACAGGCGGGAAACATTCAGTACTTC. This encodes CASSPRQAGNIQYF.